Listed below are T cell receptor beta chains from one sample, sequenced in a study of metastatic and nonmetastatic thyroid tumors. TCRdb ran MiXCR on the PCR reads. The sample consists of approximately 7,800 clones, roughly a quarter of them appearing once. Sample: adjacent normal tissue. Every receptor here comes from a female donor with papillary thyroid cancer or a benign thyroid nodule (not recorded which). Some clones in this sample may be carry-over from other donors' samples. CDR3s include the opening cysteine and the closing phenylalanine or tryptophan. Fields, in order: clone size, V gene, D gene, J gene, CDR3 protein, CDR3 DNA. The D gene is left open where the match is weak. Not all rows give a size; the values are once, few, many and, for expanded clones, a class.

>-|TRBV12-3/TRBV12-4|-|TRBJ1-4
CTSSRQVSNEKLFF
TGTACCAGCAGTCGACAGGTCTCGAATGAAAAACTGTTTTTT
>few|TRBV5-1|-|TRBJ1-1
CATSLYQGGPNTEAFF
TGCGCCACCAGCTTGTATCAAGGCGGACCGAACACTGAAGCTTTCTTT
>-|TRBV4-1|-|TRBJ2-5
CASSQDGRGGPETQYF
TGCGCCAGCAGCCAAGATGGAAGGGGAGGACCAGAGACCCAGTACTTC
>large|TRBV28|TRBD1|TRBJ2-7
CASSPYGGQGYEQYF
TGTGCCAGCAGTCCCTATGGTGGACAGGGGTACGAGCAGTACTTC
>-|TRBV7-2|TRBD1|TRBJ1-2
CASSYATGGGYGYTF
TGTGCCAGCAGCTACGCAACAGGGGGGGGCTATGGCTACACCTTC
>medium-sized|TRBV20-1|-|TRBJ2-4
CSATKGTLPKNIQYF
TGCAGTGCCACCAAGGGAACTCTGCCCAAAAACATTCAGTACTTC
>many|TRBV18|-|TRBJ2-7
CASSPQNYEQYF
TGTGCCAGCTCACCACAGAACTACGAGCAGTACTTC
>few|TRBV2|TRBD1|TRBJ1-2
CASRGQGHFHTF
TGTGCCAGCAGAGGACAGGGGCATTTCCACACCTTC
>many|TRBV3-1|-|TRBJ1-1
CASSQIQNTEAFF
TGTGCCAGCAGCCAAATACAGAACACTGAAGCTTTCTTT
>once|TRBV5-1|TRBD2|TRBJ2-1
CASSLGGSGGTSYNEQFF
TGCGCCAGCAGCTTGGGAGGTAGCGGGGGGACCTCCTACAATGAGCAGTTCTTC
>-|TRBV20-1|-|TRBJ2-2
CSARSRDVTGELFF
TGCAGTGCTAGATCCAGGGACGTAACCGGGGAGCTGTTTTTT
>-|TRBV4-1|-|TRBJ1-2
CASSQDNTILYGYTF
TGCGCCAGCAGCCAAGATAACACGATTCTCTATGGCTACACCTTC
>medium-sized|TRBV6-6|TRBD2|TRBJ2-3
CASSYFLGGSTDTQYF
TGTGCCAGCAGTTATTTTCTGGGGGGGAGCACAGATACGCAGTATTTT
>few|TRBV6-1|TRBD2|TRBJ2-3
CATRDWGGDTQYF
TGTGCCACCAGGGACTGGGGGGGAGATACGCAGTATTTT
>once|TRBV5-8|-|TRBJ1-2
CASSLGRLNYGYTF
TGTGCCAGCAGCTTGGGTCGACTCAACTATGGCTACACCTTC
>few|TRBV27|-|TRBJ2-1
CASSLRVRAYEQFF
TGTGCCAGCAGTTTAAGAGTTCGAGCGTATGAGCAGTTCTTC
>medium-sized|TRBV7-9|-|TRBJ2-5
CASSPRGETQYF
TGTGCCAGCAGTCCTAGGGGGGAGACCCAGTACTTC
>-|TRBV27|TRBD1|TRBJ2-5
CASRAGDRGGETQYF
TGTGCCAGCAGGGCTGGGGACAGGGGTGGGGAGACCCAGTACTTC
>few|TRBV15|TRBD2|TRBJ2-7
CATRSTSGYEQYF
TGTGCCACAAGGTCGACTAGCGGGTACGAGCAGTACTTC
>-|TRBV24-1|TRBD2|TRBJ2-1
CATSDLAGGRDDEVF
TGTGCCACCAGTGATTTAGCGGGAGGTAGGGATGATGAGGTCTTC
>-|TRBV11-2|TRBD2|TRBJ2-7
CASSRSGGGGPSYEQYF
TGTGCCAGCAGCCGCTCCGGGGGGGGAGGGCCCTCCTACGAGCAGTACTTC
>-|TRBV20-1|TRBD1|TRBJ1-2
CSAGTGGYYGYTF
TGCAGTGCTGGGACAGGGGGCTACTATGGCTACACCTTC
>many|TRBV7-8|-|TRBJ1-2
CASSRQLNYGYTF
TGTGCCAGCAGTCGACAGCTAAACTATGGCTACACCTTC
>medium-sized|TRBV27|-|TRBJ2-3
CASSSVGFTDTQYF
TGTGCCAGCAGTTCGGTCGGGTTCACAGATACGCAGTATTTT
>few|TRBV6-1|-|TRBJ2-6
CASSRVSGANVLTF
TGTGCCAGCAGTCGAGTATCTGGGGCCAACGTCCTGACTTTC
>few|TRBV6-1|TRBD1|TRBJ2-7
CASSDGTGFSYEQYF
TGTGCCAGCAGTGACGGGACAGGGTTTTCCTACGAGCAGTACTTC
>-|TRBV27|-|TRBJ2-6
CGWSRSANSGANVLTF
TGTGGGTGGAGCAGATCCGCCAACTCTGGGGCCAACGTCCTGACTTTC
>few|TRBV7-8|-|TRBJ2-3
CASSQWSLASTDTQYF
TGTGCCAGCAGCCAGTGGTCCTTAGCAAGCACAGATACGCAGTATTTT
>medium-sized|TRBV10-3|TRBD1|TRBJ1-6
CAISDPGQGGSPLHF
TGTGCCATCAGTGACCCTGGACAGGGAGGTTCACCCCTCCACTTT
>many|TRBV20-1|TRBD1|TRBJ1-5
CSARDHSGGGQPQHF
TGCAGTGCTAGAGATCATTCAGGGGGCGGCCAGCCCCAGCATTTT
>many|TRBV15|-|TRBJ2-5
CATSTYGGTETQYF
TGTGCCACCAGCACATACGGAGGCACGGAGACCCAGTACTTC
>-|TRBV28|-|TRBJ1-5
CASSASIGNQPQHF
TGTGCCAGCAGTGCGAGTATTGGCAATCAGCCCCAGCATTTT
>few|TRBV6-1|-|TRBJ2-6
CASRTGRTSGANVLTF
TGTGCCAGCAGAACCGGACGCACCTCTGGGGCCAACGTCCTGACTTTC
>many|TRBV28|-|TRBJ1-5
CASSLGGGGRPSNQPQHF
TGTGCCAGCAGCCTAGGGGGGGGGGGGCGACCTAGCAATCAGCCCCAGCATTTT
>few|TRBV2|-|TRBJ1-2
CASTPDVSLGTF
TGTGCCAGCACCCCGGACGTATCGCTTGGAACCTTC
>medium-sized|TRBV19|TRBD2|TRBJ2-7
CASSISSGPYEQYF
TGTGCCAGTAGTATTTCTAGCGGACCCTACGAGCAGTACTTC
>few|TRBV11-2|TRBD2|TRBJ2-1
CASSFPRSGSSYNEQFF
TGTGCCAGCAGCTTCCCCCGTAGCGGGAGCTCCTACAATGAGCAGTTCTTC
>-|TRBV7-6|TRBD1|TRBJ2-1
CASSLGTGDRYNEQFF
TGTGCCAGCAGCTTAGGAACAGGGGACCGATACAATGAGCAGTTCTTC
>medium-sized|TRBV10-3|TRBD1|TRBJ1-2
CAINTGGVWGYTF
TGTGCCATCAATACAGGGGGAGTATGGGGCTACACCTTC
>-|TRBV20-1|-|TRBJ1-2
CSAPGRHNYGYTF
TGCAGTGCCCCGGGACGGCATAACTATGGCTACACCTTC
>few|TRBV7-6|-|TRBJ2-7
CASSLDSGGSSYEQYF
TGTGCCAGCAGCTTAGACTCAGGGGGGAGCTCCTACGAGCAGTACTTC
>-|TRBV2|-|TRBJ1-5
CASSQQGALGILGNQPQHF
TGTGCCAGCAGTCAACAGGGTGCCCTGGGGATCTTGGGCAATCAGCCCCAGCATTTT
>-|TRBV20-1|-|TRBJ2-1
CSAVGSSGRISHNEQFF
TGCAGTGCCGTGGGCTCCAGTGGGAGGATTTCCCACAATGAGCAGTTCTTC
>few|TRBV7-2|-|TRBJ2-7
CASSLEHLRLQYF
TGTGCCAGCAGCTTAGAACACCTGCGCCTACAGTACTTC
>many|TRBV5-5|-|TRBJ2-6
CASSIPVIPGANVLTF
TGTGCCAGCAGCATCCCTGTTATTCCTGGGGCCAACGTCCTGACTTTC
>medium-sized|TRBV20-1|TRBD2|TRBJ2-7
CSASYLAGAGHEQYF
TGCAGTGCTAGTTACCTAGCGGGAGCGGGCCACGAGCAGTACTTC
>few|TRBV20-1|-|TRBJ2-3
CSASTSFIWDTQYF
TGCAGTGCTTCCACTAGCTTTATTTGGGATACGCAGTATTTT
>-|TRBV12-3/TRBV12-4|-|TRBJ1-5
CASSEGPYSNQPQHF
TGTGCCAGCAGTGAGGGCCCGTATAGCAATCAGCCCCAGCATTTT
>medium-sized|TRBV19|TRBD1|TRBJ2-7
CASSRPGQGFYEQYF
TGTGCCAGTAGTAGGCCGGGACAGGGGTTCTACGAGCAGTACTTC
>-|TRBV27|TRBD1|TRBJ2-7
CACRTGYVKYF
TGTGCCTGCCGGACAGGGTACGTGAAGTACTTC
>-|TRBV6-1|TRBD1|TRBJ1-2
CASTHTPGQGVDGYTF
TGTGCCAGCACTCACACCCCGGGACAGGGGGTTGATGGCTACACCTTC
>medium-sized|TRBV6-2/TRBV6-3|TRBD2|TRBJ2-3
CASSGLAGGGSTDTQYF
TGTGCCAGCAGTGGACTAGCGGGAGGAGGGAGCACAGATACGCAGTATTTT
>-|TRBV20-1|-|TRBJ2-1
CSARDPIGNEQFF
TGCAGTGCTAGGGACCCCATAGGGAATGAGCAGTTCTTC
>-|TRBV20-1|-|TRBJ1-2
CGAGEFVYTF
TGCGGTGCTGGAGAGTTTGTCTACACCTTC
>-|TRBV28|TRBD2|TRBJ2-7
CASTSSRHGTSLDEQYF
TGTGCCAGCACAAGCAGTCGCCACGGGACTAGCCTCGACGAGCAGTACTTC